This T cell receptor (beta chain) was retrieved from a study of CD8 T cells in ankylosing spondylitis. This CDR3 contains 13 residues. Germline assignment: CDR1 SGHTA and CDR2 FQGNSA. V shed 3 bases and J shed 5 bases, with 10 bases lying between them. TCRdb reanalysed the 5' RACE reads using MiXCR and keeps one entry per CDR3 protein. Here the sample spans about 250,000 distinct CDR3 sequences, 32% being singletons. In this sample, this clonotype turned up a few times. The receptor comes from a male donor with ankylosing spondylitis or in good health (not recorded which). V is TRBV7-2 and J is TRBJ2-5; D is perhaps TRBD2 (6 bases). Sequencing input: blood, either unsorted or a sorted T cell fraction (not recorded which). CDR3 residues: CASSFAGRETQYF. CDR3 nucleotides: TGTGCCAGCAGCTTCGCGGGGAGGGAGACCCAGTACTTC.